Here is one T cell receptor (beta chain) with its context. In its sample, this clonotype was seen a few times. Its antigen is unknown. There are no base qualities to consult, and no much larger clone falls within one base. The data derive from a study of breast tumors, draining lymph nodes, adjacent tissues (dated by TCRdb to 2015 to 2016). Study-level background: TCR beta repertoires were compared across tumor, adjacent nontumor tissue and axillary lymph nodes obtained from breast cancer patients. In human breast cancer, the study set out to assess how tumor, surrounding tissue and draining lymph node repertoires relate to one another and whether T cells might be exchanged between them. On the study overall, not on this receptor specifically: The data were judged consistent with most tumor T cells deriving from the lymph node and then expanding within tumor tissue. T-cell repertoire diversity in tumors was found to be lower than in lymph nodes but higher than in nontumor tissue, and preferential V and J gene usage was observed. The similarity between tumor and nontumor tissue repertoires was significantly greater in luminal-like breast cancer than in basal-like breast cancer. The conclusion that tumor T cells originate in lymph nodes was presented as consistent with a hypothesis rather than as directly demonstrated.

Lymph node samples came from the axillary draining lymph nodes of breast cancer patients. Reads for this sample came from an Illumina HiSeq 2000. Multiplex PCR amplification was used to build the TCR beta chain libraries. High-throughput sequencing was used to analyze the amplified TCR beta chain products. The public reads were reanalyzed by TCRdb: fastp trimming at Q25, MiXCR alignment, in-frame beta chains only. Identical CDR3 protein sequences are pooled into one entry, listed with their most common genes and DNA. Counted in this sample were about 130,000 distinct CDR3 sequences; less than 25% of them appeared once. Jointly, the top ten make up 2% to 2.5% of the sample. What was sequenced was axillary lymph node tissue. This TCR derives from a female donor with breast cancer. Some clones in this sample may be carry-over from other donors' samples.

The DNA sequence is as follows: TGCAGTGCTAGTGGGGAAGGCGGTGCTTCGAACTACAATGAGCAGTTCTTC. This gives the protein CSASGEGGASNYNEQFF. The rearrangement combines TRBV20-1 with TRBJ2-1; the D gene identity is not certain. Taken from cysteine to phenylalanine, the CDR3 has 17 residues. The DNA shown is the 51-base CDR3, in frame from base 1. Via the germline V gene (reference sequence), CDR1 is DFQATT and CDR2 SNEGSKA. The trim is 3 bases for V and 3 bases for J, with a gap of 21 bases between the germline ends.